This T cell receptor beta chain is drawn from a study of Tregs in tolerant kidney transplant recipients. There are 15 residues in the CDR3. CDR1 is SQVTM, CDR2 ANQGSEA, per germline. The germline V and J ends were trimmed by 7 bases and 2 bases, with 19 bases remaining between them. Generated by immunoSEQ multiplex PCR, the TCRdb table keeps only in-frame clones and is missing some. The repertoire has about 240,000 clones, about 80% of them found once; the top ten carry over 0.5%. The chain combines TRBV29-1 with TRBJ2-3, with D possibly called TRBD1 or TRBD2 (5 bases each). The material sequenced was CD4+ T cells from blood. The sequence came from a human donor in good health. The CDR3 DNA reads TGCAGCGGTTTGGGGGACCTAATTCTCACAGATACGCAGTATTTT. Its protein product is CSGLGDLILTDTQYF.